Shown below are 29 T cell receptor beta chains from a single sample sequenced in a study of blood T cell repertoires in COVID-19 (dated by TCRdb to the early 2020s). Libraries came from the immunoSEQ multiplex PCR assay. TCRdb holds this immuneACCESS table with in-frame rearrangements only. Some clones are missing; in checked studies, unresolved V genes explain under half, and the rest has no known cause. This sample has roughly 11,000 clones in its table, and around 71% of those were observed once. Clones ranked in the top ten supply 5.5% to 7% of the sample. Sequencing used peripheral blood. The source is a man in his 60s with COVID-19, enrolled during active disease.

The V gene is TRBV2, the J gene TRBJ1-1, with 7 bases lining up with TRBD1. V lost 5 bases to trimming and J lost 1 base; unmatched junction nucleotides: 7. Per germline, CDR1 SNHLY and CDR2 FYNNEI. CDR3 length: 15 amino acids. This chain's CDR3 is CASSSRQGRNTEAFF. In nucleotides, the CDR3 is TGTGCCAGCAGTTCACGACAGGGAAGGAACACTGAAGCTTTCTTT.

The gene calls are TRBV21-1 and TRBJ2-7; the table's D call, TRBD1, has no DNA check behind it. TRBV21-1 is marked as a pseudogene. The CDR3 has 16 amino acids. CDR3 protein: CASSEDRGLSSYEQYV. The CDR3 bases are TGTGCCAGCAGCGAGGACAGGGGGTTAAGCTCCTACGAGCAGTACGTC.

The J gene is TRBJ2-7, the V gene TRBV7-2; 8 bases are a match to TRBD1. The CDR3 sequence is 14 residues long. CDR1 is SGHTA and CDR2 is FQGNSA in the germline V gene. Germline trimming cut 1 base from V and 5 bases from J; bases unmatched to any gene: 4. The CDR3 here is CASSLVLQGDEQYV. CDR3 nucleotides: TGTGCCAGCAGCTTAGTGCTACAGGGGGACGAGCAGTACGTC.

The CDR3 spells CASTRDSREAFF. As DNA, the CDR3 is TGCGCCAGCACCCGGGACAGCCGGGAAGCTTTCTTT. This sequence joins TRBV10-2 and TRBJ1-1, with 7 bases identical to TRBD1. V lost 7 bases, J lost 8 bases, and 7 bases stayed unmatched. The CDR3 contains 12 residues. Looked up from germline, CDR1 is WSHSY and CDR2 is SAAADI.

The chain recombines TRBV6-5 with TRBJ2-3; D might be TRBD2 (5 bases). The V end lost 0 bases, the J end lost 3 bases, and 10 bases lay between the germline ends. The CDR3 sequence is 15 residues long. Germline CDR1 and CDR2: MNHEY and SVGAGI. CDR3 bases: TGTGCCAGCAGTTACTCTCGCGGGCGGACAGATACGCAGTATTTT. Translated: CASSYSRGRTDTQYF.

The V and J genes are TRBV6-6 and TRBJ2-3; 11 bases are shared with TRBD1. Germline lookup yields CDR1 MNHNY and CDR2 SVGAGI (reference sequence). V trimming: 6 bases; J trimming: 6 bases; junction bases outside the gene matches: 5. This CDR3 is built from 14 residues. The CDR3 DNA reads TGTGCCAGCAGACTCGGACAGGGGGCGGATACGCAGTATTTT. Amino acids: CASRLGQGADTQYF.

The V call is TRBV6-4, the J call TRBJ2-2; 9 bases are shared with TRBD2. CDR3 length: 15 residues. V lost 2 bases, J lost 5 bases, and 3 bases stayed unmatched. Germline-derived CDR1 and CDR2 are MRHNA and SNTAGT. The CDR3 coding sequence is TGTGCCAGCAGTGACGGGCTAGCGGGAACCGGGGAGCTGTTTTTT. Translating it yields CASSDGLAGTGELFF.

The V and J genes are TRBV4-2 and TRBJ2-3; 10 nucleotides line up with TRBD1. CDR1 and CDR2 from the germline V gene are LGHNA and YNFKEQ. This CDR3 is 16 amino acids long. V shed 1 base and J 2 bases; nucleotides not matched to a gene: 3. The CDR3 coding sequence is TGTGCCAGCAGCCAAGGACAGGGGGCGGACACAGATACGCAGTATTTT. This gives the protein CASSQGQGADTDTQYF.

V gene TRBV24-1 combines with J gene TRBJ2-7; D uncertain. Germline V gene sequence: CDR1 KGHDR, CDR2 SFDVKD. The ends were cut back, 2 bases at V and 7 bases at J, with 11 bases in the middle. The CDR3 totals 13 residues. The CDR3 DNA follows: TGTGCCACCAGTGATTGGGCAACGCTAGAGCAGTACTTC. It translates to CATSDWATLEQYF.

The chain carries TRBV6-1 and TRBJ1-4, with TRBD1 matching over 8 bases. This CDR3 contains 14 residues. Germline CDR1 and CDR2: MNHNS and SASEGT. The trim removed 2 bases at V and 13 bases at J, leaving 9 bases unmatched. The CDR3 region has the DNA TGTGCCAGCAGTGAACAACAGGGGGGCCCTGGACTGTTTTTT. Translating it yields CASSEQQGGPGLFF.

The V and J genes are TRBV28 and TRBJ2-7; D is possibly TRBD1 (6 bases). Trimming left V 5 bases short and J 3 bases short, with 8 bases between. Germline V gene lookup returns CDR1 MDHEN and CDR2 SYDVKM. This CDR3 has 12 residues. The CDR3 loop reads CASSLDSYEQYF. CDR3 coding DNA: TGTGCCAGCAGTCTGGACAGCTACGAGCAGTACTTC. Drawing the rest from reference TRBV28 and TRBJ2-7, the complete variable domain is DVKVTQSSRYLVKRTGEKVFLECVQDMDHENMFWYRQDPGLGLRLIYFSYDVKMKEKGDIPEGYSVSREKKERFSLILESASTNQTSMYLCASSLDSYEQYFGPGTRLTVT.

The chain has TRBV27 and TRBJ1-4; TRBD1 agrees at 7 bases. V dropped 0 bases and J dropped 4; count of bases not matched to a gene: 5. Germline values: CDR1 MNHEY, CDR2 SMNVEV (reference sequence). This CDR3 comprises 16 residues. CDR3: CASSLSTGFSNEKLFF. The CDR3 region has the DNA TGTGCCAGCAGTTTATCGACAGGGTTTAGTAATGAAAAACTGTTTTTT.

The table lists this clone with a few counts. The J gene is TRBJ2-1, the V gene TRBV9; D perhaps matches TRBD1 (6 bases). Between the trimmed V and J ends, which lost 3 bases and 2 bases, there was a span of 9 bases. The CDR3 loop spans 14 amino acids. CDR1 SGDLS and CDR2 YYNGEE come from the germline V gene. The CDR3 is CASSAEGAYNEQFF. CDR3 coding DNA: TGTGCCAGCAGCGCCGAGGGGGCCTACAATGAGCAGTTCTTC. The complete variable domain, with remaining parts taken from reference TRBV9 and TRBJ2-1, reads DSGVTQTPKHLITATGQRVTLRCSPRSGDLSVYWYQQSLDQGLQFLIQYYNGEERAKGNILERFSAQQFPDLHSELNLSSLELGDSALYFCASSAEGAYNEQFFGPGTRLTVL.

The CDR3 protein is CASSLRVGTQYF. CDR3 bases: TGTGCCAGCAGCTTACGGGTAGGGACCCAGTACTTC. The chain has TRBV11-3 and TRBJ2-5; no definite D call. Germline V CDR1 and CDR2: SGHNT, YENEEA. The CDR3 contains 12 residues. Trimming pared 2 bases from V and 7 bases from J, leaving 8 bases between.

This clone has just a few counts. The chain employs TRBV6-1 and TRBJ2-1; D perhaps matches TRBD2 (5 bases). The CDR3 has 15 amino acids. V was clipped by 1 base and J by 0 bases, with 7 bases between them. Germline V gives CDR1 MNHNS, CDR2 SASEGT. This chain's CDR3 is CASSEGDYSYNEQFF. The CDR3, as DNA: TGTGCCAGCAGTGAAGGCGACTACTCCTACAATGAGCAGTTCTTC.

The chain recombines TRBV11-2 with TRBJ2-7, with D maybe TRBD2 (6 bases). Germline assignment: CDR1 SGHAT and CDR2 FQNNGV. The CDR3 consists of 15 residues. V gave up 8 bases and J gave up 7 bases, with 24 bases separating them. The DNA of the CDR3 is TGTGCCAGCTCCGTCAAGTCCGGGACCCGGGAGGAGCAGTACGTC. Translating gives CASSVKSGTREEQYV.

The chain uses TRBV4-3 and TRBJ1-5; 7 bases map to TRBD1. Germline CDR1 is LGHNA and CDR2 is YSLEER. This CDR3 spans 17 amino acids. Trimming took 0 bases from V and 1 from J; bases not matched to a gene: 6. The CDR3 DNA reads as TGCGCCAGCAGCCAAGATGCTCGAGGGGGCAGCAATCAGCCCCAGCATTTT. The encoded protein is CASSQDARGGSNQPQHF.

This chain links TRBV6-5 with TRBJ1-2; 10 bases fit TRBD1. V was pared by 4 bases and J by 4 bases, with 6 bases of the junction left unmatched. CDR1 and CDR2 from the germline V gene are MNHEY and SVGAGI. The CDR3 runs 15 residues. CDR3 protein: CASSSTGGSGYGYTF. The CDR3 nucleotides read TGTGCCAGCAGTTCGACAGGGGGCTCTGGCTATGGCTACACCTTC.

This chain connects TRBV7-9 to TRBJ1-2, with TRBD1 matching over 9 bases. The V gene end was trimmed by 4 bases and the J gene end by 2 bases; junction bases not matched to a gene: 5. There are 15 residues in the CDR3. Germline values: CDR1 SEHNR, CDR2 FQNEAQ (reference sequence). The CDR3: CASSSTGTGNYGYTF. CDR3 nucleotide sequence: TGTGCCAGCAGCTCGACCGGGACAGGGAACTATGGCTACACCTTC. The variable domain in full, with the rest retrieved from reference TRBV7-9 and TRBJ1-2, is DTGVSQNPRHKITKRGQNVTFRCDPISEHNRLYWYRQTLGQGPEFLTYFQNEAQLEKSRLLSDRFSAERPKGSFSTLEIQRTEQGDSAMYLCASSSTGTGNYGYTFGSGTRLTVV.

CDR3 protein: CATLRELNSPLHF. DNA for the CDR3: TGTGCCACACTTCGGGAGCTTAATTCACCCCTCCACTTT. The chain carries TRBV7-9 and TRBJ1-6; D is unresolved. Deletions cut 10 bases from V and 6 bases from J, with 13 bases between. The germline V gene has CDR1 SEHNR and CDR2 FQNEAQ (reference sequence). The CDR3 is made up of 13 amino acids.

The CDR3 sequence is CASSQVRTVGKNIQYF. The CDR3 DNA reads TGTGCCAGCAGCCAAGTGAGGACAGTGGGCAAAAACATTCAGTACTTC. The V and J genes are TRBV3-1 (or the pseudogene TRBV3-2) and TRBJ2-4; weak D call: TRBD1 (6 bases). CDR1 is LGHDT, CDR2 YNNKEL, per germline (reference sequence). V was trimmed by 1 base and J by 3 bases, leaving 13 bases between them. The CDR3 sequence is 16 residues long.

The rearrangement links TRBV19 to TRBJ1-2, with D possibly TRBD1 on 5 matching bases. The germline gives CDR1 LNHDA, CDR2 SQIVND (reference sequence). CDR3 length: 13 amino acids. V lost 5 bases and J 2 bases, leaving 9 bases between the germline ends. Written as DNA, the CDR3 is TGTGCCAGTAGTCCAGGGTGGAACTATGGCTACACCTTC. It yields the protein CASSPGWNYGYTF.

The CDR3 nucleotides are TGTGCCACCAGTGGAGAAACAGCCTCTAATGGCTACACCTTC. As protein: CATSGETASNGYTF. This chain uses TRBV24-1 with TRBJ1-2, with D unresolved. Trimming took off 5 bases at V and 6 bases at J, with 15 bases between the two ends. Germline V gene sequence: CDR1 KGHDR, CDR2 SFDVKD. The CDR3 has 14 residues.

This chain connects TRBV18 to TRBJ2-5; 12 bases are shared with TRBD2. This CDR3 is built from 15 residues. Germline loops: CDR1 KGHSH, CDR2 LQKENI. Trimming at V came to 0 bases and at J to 4 bases, leaving 0 bases not matched to a gene. CDR3 in amino acids: CASSPPGLAGETQYF. CDR3 sequence (DNA): TGTGCCAGCTCACCACCGGGACTAGCGGGAGAGACCCAGTACTTC.

The V gene is TRBV7-8, the J gene TRBJ2-3, with 10 bases that match TRBD2. CDR3 size: 14 residues. V was pared by 1 base and J by 5 bases, with 0 bases of the junction left unmatched. Germline V gene data show CDR1 as SGHVS and CDR2 as FQNEAQ. The CDR3 nucleotides are TGTGCCAGCAGCTTAGGACTAGCGGGAGATACGCAGTATTTT. It codes for CASSLGLAGDTQYF.

V usage is TRBV14 and J usage is TRBJ2-5; perhaps TRBD1 as D (5 bases). This CDR3 has 14 residues. Germline V lookup: CDR1 SGHDN, CDR2 FVKESK. Trimming pared 1 base from V and 4 bases from J, leaving 10 bases between. CDR3 in DNA: TGTGCCAGCAGCCAAGGGGGCGCGCCAGAGACCCAGTACTTC. Residues: CASSQGGAPETQYF.

This chain joins TRBV30 and TRBJ2-2, with TRBD2 matching over 9 bases. CDR3 length: 18 residues. Germline V gene lookup returns CDR1 GTSNPN and CDR2 SVGIG (reference sequence). V lost 0 bases and J lost 1; bases outside the gene matches: 9. The CDR3 region is CAWSVFSGSFENTGELFF. The CDR3, as DNA: TGTGCCTGGAGTGTATTTAGCGGGAGCTTTGAGAACACCGGGGAGCTGTTTTTT.

This chain joins TRBV27 and TRBJ2-6; D unclear. V lost 4 bases, J lost 4 bases, and 8 bases lay in between. This CDR3 is built from 14 residues. Per germline, CDR1 MNHEY and CDR2 SMNVEV (reference sequence). The CDR3 sequence: CASSSPEGANVLTF. CDR3 in DNA: TGTGCCAGCAGTTCCCCGGAGGGGGCCAACGTCCTGACTTTC.

This rearrangement joins TRBV20-1 to TRBJ2-4; the match to TRBD2 covers 7 bases. CDR3 length: 11 residues. The germline V gene encodes CDR1 DFQATT and CDR2 SNEGSKA (reference sequence). Trimming cost V 5 bases and J 8 bases; bases outside gene matches: 3. CDR3 loop: CSASAGDIQYF. CDR3 nucleotides: TGCAGTGCTTCCGCGGGGGACATTCAGTACTTC.